Below, 14 T cell receptor beta chains from the same sample are listed, as sequenced in a study of T cell repertoires in cytomegalovirus infection. TCRdb analysed the reads with MiXCR anew, one entry per CDR3 protein. Among 45,000 to 75,000 distinct CDR3 sequences, about 33% were seen once, and the ten largest hold 60% to 80%. Their antigens are not known. The specimen sequenced was PBMCs, sequenced either directly or after in vitro stimulation (not recorded which). The receptors shown here come from a human donor in good health (CMV status not recorded). Some clones in this sample may be carry-over from other donors' samples.

The V gene is TRBV5-1, the J gene TRBJ2-5, with 8 bases that match TRBD1. The CDR3 totals 16 residues. J lost 2 bases, V lost 2 bases, and 8 bases had no gene match. Germline V gene data show CDR1 as SGHRS and CDR2 as YFSETQ. CDR3 sequence reads: CASSFTLGTGQETQYF. The CDR3 DNA is TGCGCCAGCAGCTTTACGCTAGGGACAGGACAAGAGACCCAGTACTTC.

This clonotype was seen a few times. The chain couples TRBV4-1 to TRBJ1-5; D not certain. V dropped 0 bases and J dropped 4 bases, with 13 bases sitting between them. This CDR3 spans 16 amino acids. Per the germline V gene, CDR1 is MGHRA and CDR2 is YSYEKL. CDR3 sequence reads: CASSQEGWQVNQPQHF. CDR3 coding DNA: TGCGCCAGCAGCCAAGAGGGGTGGCAGGTAAATCAGCCCCAGCATTTT.

This clonotype occurred once. This may stem from a read error, because a much larger clone lies one nucleotide away. The chain links TRBV7-2 to TRBJ2-5, with D uncertain. This CDR3 contains 12 residues. Germline loops: CDR1 SGHTA, CDR2 FQGNSA. The CDR3 is CANSLVAETQYF. CDR3 in DNA: TGTGCCAACAGCTTAGTGGCAGAGACCCAGTACTTC.

V usage is TRBV27 and J usage is TRBJ1-5; the D gene is possibly TRBD1 (5 bases). The V end was cut by 4 bases, the J end by 1 base, with 17 bases between. This CDR3 is 17 amino acids long. Germline V gene sequence: CDR1 MNHEY, CDR2 SMNVEV (reference sequence). The CDR3, as DNA: TGTGCCAGCAGTTCTATAAGGGGAGGTCGGAGCAATCAGCCCCAGCATTTT. It encodes CASSSIRGGRSNQPQHF.

This clonotype was observed a few times. The chain combines TRBV6-1 with TRBJ1-1; the D gene is possibly TRBD1 (6 bases). Trimming stripped 6 bases from V and 10 bases from J, with 21 bases between. The length of the CDR3 is 14 residues. Germline values: CDR1 MNHNS, CDR2 SASEGT. CDR3 sequence (DNA): TGTGCCAGCAGGACAGGCGCGGATCCGACGGGAGCTTTCTTT. This gives the protein CASRTGADPTGAFF.

This clonotype has a handful of counts. The chain carries TRBV7-2 and TRBJ1-1; 7 bases align to TRBD1. CDR3 length: 14 amino acids. V was pared by 5 bases and J by 4 bases, with 7 bases of the junction left unmatched. Germline-derived CDR1 and CDR2 are SGHTA and FQGNSA. In DNA form, the CDR3 reads TGTGCCAGCAGCCTTCAGGGGGAGTTCACTGAAGCTTTCTTT. Its protein product is CASSLQGEFTEAFF. The full variable domain, with the rest looked up from reference TRBV7-2 and TRBJ1-1, is GAGVSQSPSNKVTEKGKDVELRCDPISGHTALYWYRQSLGQGLEFLIYFQGNSAPDKSGLPSDRFSAERTGGSVSTLTIQRTQQEDSAVYLCASSLQGEFTEAFFGQGTRLTVV.

This clonotype has a handful of counts. This chain joins TRBV6-1 and TRBJ2-3; TRBD1 or TRBD2 may be the D gene (5 bases each). Germline values: CDR1 MNHNS, CDR2 SASEGT. CDR3 length equals 13 residues. Trimming removed 7 bases from V and 1 base from J, with 9 bases in between. CDR3 protein: CASTEGRTDTQYF. Written as DNA, the CDR3 is TGTGCCAGCACCGAGGGGCGCACAGATACGCAGTATTTT.

The J gene is TRBJ2-2, the V gene TRBV6-8; TRBD1 is a possible D gene (6 bases). This CDR3 has 15 amino acids. Germline CDR1 MNHGY, CDR2 SAAAGT. Trimming stripped 7 bases from V and 2 bases from J, with 14 bases between. The CDR3 reads CASKPGHSNTGELFF. The CDR3 nucleotides read TGTGCCAGCAAACCGGGACACTCTAACACCGGGGAGCTGTTTTTT.

The gene calls are TRBV5-1 and TRBJ2-1; the match to TRBD1 covers 10 bases. V dropped 4 bases and J dropped 5; count of bases not matched to a gene: 9. Germline lookup yields CDR1 SGHRS and CDR2 YFSETQ. The CDR3 totals 16 residues. The CDR3 region has the DNA TGCGCCAGCAGCCTCACCCGGGACAGGGGAAACAATGAGCAGTTCTTC. Translating it yields CASSLTRDRGNNEQFF.

This sequence joins TRBV20-1 and TRBJ1-1; D gene uncertain. V was clipped by 6 bases and J by 2 bases, with 13 bases between them. Germline loops: CDR1 DFQATT, CDR2 SNEGSKA (reference sequence). This CDR3 comprises 13 residues. The chain's CDR3 is CSAPGGGNTEAFF. The CDR3 nucleotides are TGCAGTGCCCCTGGAGGTGGAAACACTGAAGCTTTCTTT.

V usage is TRBV15 and J usage is TRBJ1-5; D gene unclear. The ends were cut back, 4 bases at V and 4 bases at J, with 5 bases in the middle. Germline CDR1 reads LNHNV; CDR2 reads YYDKDF (reference sequence). The CDR3 runs to 12 residues. The CDR3 DNA reads TGTGCCACCAGCACAAGAAATCAGCCCCAGCATTTT. It is translated as CATSTRNQPQHF.

Concerning this clonotype itself: A much larger clone lies a single base off, so this may be a read error. The gene calls are TRBV10-3 and TRBJ1-1, with D possibly being TRBD1 (6 bases). Germline values: CDR1 ENHRY, CDR2 SYGVKD. This CDR3 spans 14 amino acids. In DNA, the CDR3 is TGTACCATCAGCGAGTCCCGGGGACAAACTGAAGCTTTCTTT. Residues: CTISESRGQTEAFF.

The chain links TRBV12-3 or TRBV12-4 to TRBJ2-3; 10 bases are a match to TRBD2. Trimming cost V 5 bases and J 8 bases; bases outside gene matches: 10. The CDR3 totals 15 residues. The CDR3 reads CASSTGAGGPGTQYF. CDR3 sequence (DNA): TGTGCCAGCAGTACCGGAGCGGGAGGGCCGGGTACGCAGTATTTT.

The rearrangement links TRBV6-1 to TRBJ2-3; perhaps TRBD2 as D (7 bases). From germline, CDR1 is MNHNS and CDR2 SASEGT. CDR3 length equals 15 residues. V dropped 6 bases and J dropped 1 base, with 14 bases sitting between them. The CDR3 region is CASRTLGGGTDTQYF. CDR3 nucleotide sequence: TGTGCCAGCAGGACCCTAGGGGGGGGCACAGATACGCAGTATTTT.